This TCR beta chain was sequenced during a study of cytotoxic CD8 clonotypes in ibrutinib-treated CLL. CDR3 length: 15 residues. Between the trimmed V and J ends, which lost 8 bases and 0 bases, there was a span of 14 bases. Germline CDR1 MNHEY, CDR2 SMNVEV (reference sequence). The assay was immunoSEQ multiplex PCR, and TCRdb's table has in-frame clones only and misses some. The sample consists of about 250,000 clones, around 70% of them appearing once. Sample: PBMCs, taken after 24 months of ibrutinib treatment. The chain carries TRBV27 and TRBJ1-5; D call uncertain. This clonotype was obtained from a human donor with chronic lymphocytic leukemia. The CDR3 is CASRPDWGSNQPQHF. In DNA form, the CDR3 reads TGTGCCAGCCGACCTGACTGGGGTAGCAATCAGCCCCAGCATTTT.